What follows are 23 T cell receptor beta chains derived from one specimen sequenced in a study of healthy donors' naive CD4 and CD8 T cells. A linear amplification protocol produced the TCR libraries from approximately 460 ng of total RNA. TCRdb reprocessed the reads via MiXCR and lists one record per CDR3 protein. The table shows roughly 200,000 distinct CDR3 sequences, with about 76% occurring only once. The sequencing input was naive CD4+ and CD8+ T cells sorted from blood, pooled from several donors. The receptors derive from a pool of human donors in good health; the sample pools cells from several healthy donors.

There are a few counts of this clonotype. The chain couples TRBV4-3 to TRBJ1-1; D not certain. This CDR3 is built from 16 residues. Per germline, CDR1 LGHNA and CDR2 YSLEER. Between the trimmed V and J ends, which lost 0 bases and 5 bases, there was a span of 16 bases. As DNA, the CDR3 is TGCGCCAGCAGCCAAGAACTCCCCGGGGTTGAGACTGAAGCTTTCTTT. This translates into CASSQELPGVETEAFF.

This chain joins TRBV19 and TRBJ1-1, with 7 positions matching TRBD1. Germline V CDR1 and CDR2: LNHDA, SQIVND (reference sequence). The junction had 5 bases not matched to a gene; V was cut back by 5 bases and J by 5 bases. The CDR3 has 13 amino acids. The CDR3, as DNA: TGTGCCAGTAGTCTTTCAGGGGGGACTGAAGCTTTCTTT. Translated: CASSLSGGTEAFF.

The genes are TRBV14 and TRBJ2-3; TRBD1 matches at 7 bases. CDR1 is SGHDN, CDR2 FVKESK, per germline. This CDR3 has 15 amino acids. V shed 1 base and J 6 bases; nucleotides not matched to a gene: 7. This CDR3 is CASSQVKTGPDTQYF. Written as DNA, the CDR3 is TGTGCCAGCAGCCAAGTTAAGACAGGGCCCGATACGCAGTATTTT.

The chain uses TRBV30 and TRBJ1-5, with no clear D. The CDR3 extends over 12 amino acids. V was clipped by 1 base and J by 6 bases, with 7 bases between them. Germline V gene sequence: CDR1 GTSNPN, CDR2 SVGIG (reference sequence). CDR3 loop: CAWSAPTQPQHF. The CDR3 DNA sequence: TGTGCCTGGAGTGCCCCCACTCAGCCCCAGCATTTT.

The chain joins TRBV6-5 to TRBJ2-5, with TRBD2 as a possible D gene (5 bases). CDR3 size: 13 residues. The germline V and J ends were trimmed by 5 bases and 4 bases, with 11 bases remaining between them. Germline CDR1 MNHEY, CDR2 SVGAGI. The CDR3 DNA is TGTGCCAGCAGTACCGGACTGAGAGAGACCCAGTACTTC. This sequence encodes CASSTGLRETQYF.

The rearrangement joins TRBV29-1 to TRBJ2-2, with 9 bases identical to TRBD2. Germline V gene data show CDR1 as SQVTM and CDR2 as ANQGSEA. V trimming: 0 bases; J trimming: 6 bases; junction bases outside the gene matches: 2. This CDR3 spans 14 amino acids. This CDR3 reads CSVEEGGRAGELFF. The CDR3 nucleotides read TGCAGCGTTGAAGAGGGCGGGAGGGCCGGGGAGCTGTTTTTT.

V gene TRBV6-5 combines with J gene TRBJ2-2; perhaps TRBD2 as D (6 bases). Germline values: CDR1 MNHEY, CDR2 SVGAGI. This CDR3 has 16 amino acids. Trimming took 2 bases from V and 7 from J, leaving 17 bases between them. As DNA, the CDR3 is TGTGCCAGCAGTTACCTAGGCGGGGAATTGGACGGGGAGCTGTTTTTT. As protein: CASSYLGGELDGELFF.

The V and J genes are TRBV7-8 and TRBJ2-7; TRBD2 is a possible D gene (6 bases). Germline values: CDR1 SGHVS, CDR2 FQNEAQ. Trimming removed 1 base from V and 7 bases from J, with 11 bases in between. The CDR3 runs to 13 residues. As DNA, the CDR3 is TGTGCCAGCAGCTTAGACGGCGCGGGGGAGCAGTACTTC. Its protein product is CASSLDGAGEQYF. Complete variable domain (other parts from reference TRBV7-8 and TRBJ2-7): GAGVSQSPRYKVAKRGQDVALRCDPISGHVSLFWYQQALGQGPEFLTYFQNEAQLDKSGLPSDRFFAERPEGSVSTLKIQRTQQEDSAVYLCASSLDGAGEQYFGPGTRLTVT.

V and J are TRBV5-1 and TRBJ1-1; no firm D call. V lost 5 bases and J 7 bases, leaving 9 bases between the germline ends. This CDR3 region has 11 residues. Germline CDR1 and CDR2: SGHRS and YFSETQ. The chain's CDR3 is CASRSGNEAFF. The CDR3 DNA reads TGCGCCAGCAGATCTGGGAATGAAGCTTTCTTT.

This chain connects TRBV29-1 to TRBJ2-5; 12 nucleotides line up with TRBD2. With V trimmed by 7 bases and J by 0 bases, 6 bases remained unmatched. Germline lookup yields CDR1 SQVTM and CDR2 ANQGSEA. The CDR3 has 15 amino acids. The CDR3, as DNA: TGCAGCGGGACTAGCGGGAACACTTACCAAGAGACCCAGTACTTC. It specifies CSGTSGNTYQETQYF. The full variable domain, completed using reference TRBV29-1 and TRBJ2-5, is SAVISQKPSRDICQRGTSLTIQCQVDSQVTMMFWYRQQPGQSLTLIATANQGSEATYESGFVIDKFPISRPNLTFSTLTVSNMSPEDSSIYLCSGTSGNTYQETQYFGPGTRLLVL.

J is TRBJ1-3 and V is TRBV13; D not resolved. With 5 bases removed from V and 3 bases from J, the gap between germline ends came to 17 bases. Germline loops: CDR1 PRHDT, CDR2 FYEKMQ (reference sequence). There are 16 residues in the CDR3. The CDR3 DNA sequence: TGTGCCAGCAGCCGATCCCTCGCCAATGTTGGAAACACCATATATTTT. Translated: CASSRSLANVGNTIYF.

The chain is built from TRBV19 and TRBJ2-7; D not certain. V lost 9 bases and J lost 5, with 14 bases in between. CDR1 LNHDA and CDR2 SQIVND come from the germline V gene (reference sequence). The CDR3 is 12 amino acids. CDR3 DNA sequence: TGTGCCAGCCTGGGTGGTTTTAACGAGCAGTACTTC. Its translation is CASLGGFNEQYF.

This clonotype was found once. An end of the junction differs from the germline gene, which may be a read error. The V gene is TRBV4-3, the J gene TRBJ1-1; 7 nucleotides agree with TRBD1. The CDR3 extends over 14 amino acids. In germline, CDR1 is LGHNA, CDR2 YSLEER. CDR3 sequence (DNA): TGTGCCAGCAGCCAGGGGGTGGAGGGCACTGAAGCTTTCTTT. It is translated as CASSQGVEGTEAFF.

The chain joins TRBV18 to TRBJ1-2, with 7 bases matching TRBD1. The germline V gene encodes CDR1 KGHSH and CDR2 LQKENI. CDR3 length: 14 residues. Trimming cost V 2 bases and J 2 bases; bases outside gene matches: 2. CDR3 loop: CASSPGQDNYGYTF. CDR3 nucleotide sequence: TGTGCCAGCTCACCAGGACAGGACAACTATGGCTACACCTTC.

This chain connects TRBV27 to TRBJ2-7; no definite D call. Germline V gene sequence: CDR1 MNHEY, CDR2 SMNVEV (reference sequence). The CDR3 contains 12 residues. The V gene lost 4 bases and the J gene lost 1 base, with 5 bases spanning the gap. The CDR3 region is CASSSPSYEQYF. The CDR3 DNA sequence: TGTGCCAGCAGTTCCCCTTCCTACGAGCAGTACTTC.

The gene calls are TRBV29-1 and TRBJ2-7; 9 positions match TRBD1. Per germline, CDR1 SQVTM and CDR2 ANQGSEA. The CDR3 has 14 amino acids. The ends lost 6 bases at V and 6 bases at J; junction bases unmatched: 12. CDR3 bases: TGCAGCGTCCGGGTACAGGGGGCCCTTACCGAGCAGTACTTC. It encodes CSVRVQGALTEQYF.

This clonotype came up a few times. CDR3 amino acids: CASSPQGGTGVSYEQYF. The CDR3 DNA follows: TGTGCCAGCTCACCACAAGGCGGGACAGGGGTGAGCTACGAGCAGTACTTC. The genes are TRBV18 and TRBJ2-7, with 10 bases matching TRBD1. The CDR3 consists of 17 residues. From germline, CDR1 is KGHSH and CDR2 LQKENI. Trimming at V came to 1 base and at J to 3 bases, leaving 9 bases not matched to a gene.

V is TRBV15 and J is TRBJ2-1, with D perhaps TRBD2 (5 bases). With 3 bases removed from V and 4 bases from J, the gap between germline ends came to 7 bases. CDR3 length: 13 residues. Germline lookup yields CDR1 LNHNV and CDR2 YYDKDF (reference sequence). In DNA, the CDR3 is TGTGCCACCAGCAGCGGGGAGTACAATGAGCAGTTCTTC. This gives the protein CATSSGEYNEQFF.

This rearrangement joins TRBV10-3 to TRBJ1-3, with 7 bases aligning to TRBD1. The CDR3 totals 12 residues. The V and J ends lost 8 bases and 5 bases, in that order; junction bases with no gene match: 3. CDR1 and CDR2 from the germline V gene are ENHRY and SYGVKD. The CDR3 loop reads CAIEGARNTIYF. The CDR3 coding sequence is TGTGCCATCGAGGGGGCTCGAAACACCATATATTTT.

This clonotype appeared once. V is TRBV19 and J is TRBJ2-7; TRBD1 aligns across 7 bases. CDR1 LNHDA and CDR2 SQIVND come from the germline V gene (reference sequence). The CDR3 consists of 13 residues. V trimming: 6 bases; J trimming: 3 bases; junction bases outside the gene matches: 5. In DNA form, the CDR3 reads TGTGCCAGTAGGGCGCAGGGGGACTACGAGCAGTACTTC. Protein product: CASRAQGDYEQYF.

The chain uses TRBV29-1 and TRBJ1-2; D gene unclear. Trimming removed 2 bases from V and 5 bases from J, with 9 bases in between. CDR3 length: 12 amino acids. Germline loops: CDR1 SQVTM, CDR2 ANQGSEA. CDR3 DNA sequence: TGCAGCGTTGAACCGGGCATGTATGGCTACACCTTC. Translation: CSVEPGMYGYTF.

In its sample, this clonotype was seen a few times. V is TRBV5-5 and J is TRBJ2-3; the match to TRBD1 covers 8 bases. The CDR3 runs to 18 residues. J was trimmed by 3 bases and V by 3 bases; bases with no gene match: 15. The germline CDR1 and CDR2 sequences are SGHKS and YYEKEE (reference sequence). This CDR3 reads CASSSAPGTGPWTDTQYF. Here the CDR3 DNA reads TGTGCCAGCAGCTCGGCCCCCGGGACAGGTCCATGGACAGATACGCAGTATTTT.

The table lists this clonotype with a few counts. V usage is TRBV6-6 and J usage is TRBJ2-7, with D possibly being TRBD1 (6 bases). Germline V gene data show CDR1 as MNHNY and CDR2 as SVGAGI (reference sequence). V lost 5 bases and J lost 3, with 14 bases in between. The CDR3 is 14 residues long. The CDR3 region is CASSNPRTDYEQYF. The DNA of the CDR3 is TGTGCCAGCAGTAACCCCCGGACAGACTACGAGCAGTACTTC.